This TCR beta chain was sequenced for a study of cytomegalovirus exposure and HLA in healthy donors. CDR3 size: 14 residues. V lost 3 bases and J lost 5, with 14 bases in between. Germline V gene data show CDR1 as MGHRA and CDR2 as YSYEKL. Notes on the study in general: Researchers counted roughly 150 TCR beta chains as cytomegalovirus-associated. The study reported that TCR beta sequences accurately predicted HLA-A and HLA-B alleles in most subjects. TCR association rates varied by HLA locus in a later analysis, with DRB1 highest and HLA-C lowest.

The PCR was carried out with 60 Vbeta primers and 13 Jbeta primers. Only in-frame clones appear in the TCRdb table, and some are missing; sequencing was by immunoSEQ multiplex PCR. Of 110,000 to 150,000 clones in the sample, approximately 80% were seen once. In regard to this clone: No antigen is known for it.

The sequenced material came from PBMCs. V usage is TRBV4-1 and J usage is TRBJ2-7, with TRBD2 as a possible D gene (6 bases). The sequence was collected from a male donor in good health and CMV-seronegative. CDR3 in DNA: TGCGCCAGCAGCCAGATACCGGGAGCCGACGAGCAGTACTTC. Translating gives CASSQIPGADEQYF.